The 29 T cell receptor beta chains in this list originate from one sample, sequenced in a study of T cells after yellow fever vaccination. TCRdb fed the 5' RACE reads into MiXCR, producing one record per CDR3 protein. The table lists 200,000 to 300,000 distinct CDR3 sequences, about 7% of them singletons, with 0.65% to 0.9% in the top ten. The sample was CD4+ T cells sorted from PBMCs, taken 15 days after the yellow fever booster vaccination. These receptors were taken from a man aged 25 to 45 who received the YFV17D yellow fever vaccine.

CDR3 sequence: CASSVTGTGPETQYF. CDR3 sequence (DNA): TGTGCCAGCAGCGTAACCGGGACCGGGCCAGAGACCCAGTACTTC. V gene TRBV9 combines with J gene TRBJ2-5; D tentatively fits TRBD1 or TRBD2 (5 bases each). Trimming took 1 base from V and 4 from J, leaving 14 bases between them. The CDR3 consists of 15 residues. CDR1 is SGDLS, CDR2 YYNGEE, per germline.

The V call is TRBV18, the J call TRBJ2-7; 8 nucleotides line up with TRBD2. CDR3 length: 17 amino acids. Trimming cost V 3 bases and J 0 bases; bases outside gene matches: 10. Germline CDR1 KGHSH, CDR2 LQKENI. The CDR3 DNA reads as TGTGCCAGCTCACCCTCATTCATAGCGGGGCTCTCCTACGAGCAGTACTTC. Translating gives CASSPSFIAGLSYEQYF.

This clonotype was seen only a few times. The rearrangement joins TRBV9 to TRBJ1-3; D is unresolved. The V end was cut by 0 bases, the J end by 10 bases, with 8 bases between. Germline V gene sequence: CDR1 SGDLS, CDR2 YYNGEE. The CDR3 length is 12 residues. The CDR3 loop reads CASSVVEGTIYF. Here the CDR3 DNA reads TGTGCCAGCAGCGTAGTAGAGGGAACCATATATTTT. The full variable domain, its missing parts supplied by reference TRBV9 and TRBJ1-3, is DSGVTQTPKHLITATGQRVTLRCSPRSGDLSVYWYQQSLDQGLQFLIQYYNGEERAKGNILERFSAQQFPDLHSELNLSSLELGDSALYFCASSVVEGTIYFGEGSWLTVV.

Details on this clonotype: It may be a read error: a sequence one base away is much more abundant. This chain's CDR3 is CASSMGGSYEQYF. DNA of the CDR3: TGTGCCAGCTCCATGGGGGGCTCCTACGAGCAGTACTTC. The rearrangement uses TRBV12-3 or TRBV12-4 and TRBJ2-7; D possibly corresponds to TRBD2 (6 bases). The CDR3 sequence is 13 residues long. The germline V and J ends were trimmed by 8 bases and 0 bases, with 11 bases remaining between them.

This clonotype was detected many times. This rearrangement joins TRBV7-8 to TRBJ2-7; D is undetermined. The CDR3 loop spans 12 amino acids. V was pared by 1 base and J by 3 bases, with 4 bases between. Germline V CDR1 and CDR2: SGHVS, FQNEAQ. CDR3 sequence reads: CASSLGVYEQYF. The CDR3 bases are TGTGCCAGCAGCTTAGGGGTCTACGAGCAGTACTTC. Drawing the rest from reference TRBV7-8 and TRBJ2-7, the complete variable domain is GAGVSQSPRYKVAKRGQDVALRCDPISGHVSLFWYQQALGQGPEFLTYFQNEAQLDKSGLPSDRFFAERPEGSVSTLKIQRTQQEDSAVYLCASSLGVYEQYFGPGTRLTVT.

This clonotype was seen a handful of times. The CDR3, as DNA: TGCAGTGCGTTACAGGCCTTGAACACTGAAGCTTTCTTT. This encodes CSALQALNTEAFF. This sequence joins TRBV20-1 and TRBJ1-1; D perhaps matches TRBD1 (5 bases). Germline assignment: CDR1 DFQATT and CDR2 SNEGSKA (reference sequence). The CDR3 extends over 13 amino acids. V gave up 6 bases and J gave up 0 bases, with 11 bases separating them.

In its sample, this clonotype was seen many times. The V gene is TRBV5-1, the J gene TRBJ1-2; 10 nucleotides match TRBD1. This CDR3 is 16 amino acids long. Germline CDR1 reads SGHRS; CDR2 reads YFSETQ. V lost 4 bases and J lost 8; bases outside the gene matches: 14. CDR3 nucleotides: TGCGCCAGCAGCCCGGGGACAGGGGAGGCCTATCAAGGCTACACCTTC. It encodes CASSPGTGEAYQGYTF.

This clonotype has a count of ten or more. The V and J genes are TRBV6-1 and TRBJ2-7; a possible D gene is TRBD1 (6 bases). The germline gives CDR1 MNHNS, CDR2 SASEGT. The CDR3 sequence is 15 residues long. V dropped 6 bases and J dropped 2 bases, with 17 bases sitting between them. The CDR3 region is CASSLMTGGAYEQYF. The DNA for the CDR3 is TGTGCCAGCAGCCTCATGACAGGCGGCGCCTACGAGCAGTACTTC.

Turning to this clonotype: Since a much larger clone is just one base distant, this may be a read error. The chain employs TRBV29-1 and TRBJ2-5; D remains unclear. From germline, CDR1 is SQVTM and CDR2 ANQGSEA. V lost 3 bases and J lost 5, with 10 bases in between. The CDR3 spans 12 residues. The CDR3 region has the DNA TGCAGCGTTGACACGGCTCAGGAGACCCAGTACTTC. Its translation: CSVDTAQETQYF. The full variable domain, in which reference TRBV29-1 and TRBJ2-5 provide the parts outside the CDR3, is SAVISQKPSRDICQRGTSLTIQCQVDSQVTMMFWYRQQPGQSLTLIATANQGSEATYESGFVIDKFPISRPNLTFSTLTVSNMSPEDSSIYLCSVDTAQETQYFGPGTRLLVL.

The V and J genes are TRBV6-1 and TRBJ1-2; 7 bases fit TRBD1. J gave up 2 bases and V 7 bases, and 4 bases lay outside the gene matches. CDR1 MNHNS and CDR2 SASEGT come from the germline V gene. The CDR3 consists of 13 residues. CDR3 sequence (DNA): TGTGCCAGCAAGAGGGGGCGGAACTATGGCTACACCTTC. Translation gives CASKRGRNYGYTF.

The chain uses TRBV11-3 and TRBJ2-3; TRBD2 matches at 12 bases. This CDR3 is built from 16 residues. With V trimmed by 5 bases and J by 2 bases, 5 bases remained unmatched. Germline CDR1 and CDR2: SGHNT and YENEEA. The CDR3 bases are TGTGCCAGCAGCGTAGGGACTAGCGGGTTCACAGATACGCAGTATTTT. Translated: CASSVGTSGFTDTQYF.

In its sample, this clonotype was seen many times. The rearrangement uses TRBV7-9 and TRBJ2-1, with D uncertain. CDR3 length: 13 residues. The V end was cut by 4 bases, the J end by 6 bases, with 10 bases between. CDR1 and CDR2 from the germline V gene are SEHNR and FQNEAQ (reference sequence). CDR3 residues: CASSSPRSNEQFF. Written as DNA, the CDR3 is TGTGCCAGCAGCTCCCCCCGGTCCAATGAGCAGTTCTTC.

Ten or more counts support this clonotype. The chain uses TRBV5-5 and TRBJ2-7; 8 bases match TRBD2. Germline V gene sequence: CDR1 SGHKS, CDR2 YYEKEE (reference sequence). CDR3 size: 15 residues. J gave up 0 bases and V 5 bases, and 7 bases lay outside the gene matches. CDR3 sequence reads: CASRPGGPSSYEQYF. CDR3 in DNA: TGTGCCAGCAGGCCGGGGGGGCCAAGCTCCTACGAGCAGTACTTC. Full variable domain (outside the CDR3, taken from reference TRBV5-5 and TRBJ2-7): DAGVTQSPTHLIKTRGQQVTLRCSPISGHKSVSWYQQVLGQGPQFIFQYYEKEERGRGNFPDRFSARQFPNYSSELNVNALLLGDSALYLCASRPGGPSSYEQYFGPGTRLTVT.

The table lists this clonotype with a few counts. The V call is TRBV7-2, the J call TRBJ2-5; D ambiguous. The V gene lost 5 bases and the J gene lost 4 bases, with 11 bases spanning the gap. This CDR3 has 13 residues. The germline V gene has CDR1 SGHTA and CDR2 FQGNSA. CDR3 sequence reads: CASSLDKAETQYF. Here the CDR3 DNA reads TGTGCCAGCAGCCTCGACAAGGCAGAGACCCAGTACTTC.

This clonotype occurred many times. This chain links TRBV6-5 with TRBJ2-3; 10 positions agree with TRBD2. The CDR3 runs 16 residues. Trimming removed 2 bases from V and 4 bases from J; junction bases left unmatched: 6. Germline V gives CDR1 MNHEY, CDR2 SVGAGI. CDR3 nucleotides: TGTGCCAGCAGTTACCGGCCCAGCGGGAGGGCAGATACGCAGTATTTT. It is translated as CASSYRPSGRADTQYF.

This clonotype was counted at least ten times. DNA of the CDR3: TGCAGTGCTTGGGCGGCTATATTCGACGAGCAGTACTTC. Its translation: CSAWAAIFDEQYF. The chain links TRBV20-1 to TRBJ2-7; D gene unclear. V was cut by 5 bases and J by 5 bases, with 16 bases left in between. In germline, CDR1 is DFQATT, CDR2 SNEGSKA (reference sequence). CDR3 length: 13 residues.

This clonotype came up a few times. This chain connects TRBV20-1 to TRBJ2-3, with 7 bases that match TRBD2. CDR1 is DFQATT and CDR2 is SNEGSKA in the germline V gene (reference sequence). V shed 8 bases, J shed 7 bases, and the junction held 9 bases outside the gene matches. This CDR3 region has 12 residues. CDR3 DNA: TGCAGTTTGGGGGGGGGAGAGCATACGCAGTATTTT. As protein: CSLGGGEHTQYF.

This clonotype has at least ten counts. V is TRBV5-1 and J is TRBJ1-6; 9 bases are shared with TRBD1. Germline V gives CDR1 SGHRS, CDR2 YFSETQ. Germline trimming cut 1 base from V and 6 bases from J; bases unmatched to any gene: 2. This CDR3 contains 15 residues. The CDR3 here is CASSLRTGVNSPLHF. In nucleotides, the CDR3 is TGCGCCAGCAGCTTGCGGACAGGGGTTAATTCACCCCTCCACTTT.

The rearrangement uses TRBV2 and TRBJ2-2; TRBD2 matches at 13 bases. The junction had 5 bases not matched to a gene; V was cut back by 2 bases and J by 5 bases. Per the germline V gene, CDR1 is SNHLY and CDR2 is FYNNEI. CDR3 length equals 17 residues. The CDR3 sequence: CASSERTSGRGTGELFF. As DNA, the CDR3 is TGTGCCAGCAGTGAAAGGACTAGCGGGAGAGGTACCGGGGAGCTGTTTTTT.

In this sample, this clonotype turned up a few times. This sequence joins TRBV15 and TRBJ2-5; D is undetermined. Trimming left V 0 bases short and J 2 bases short, with 10 bases between. The germline V gene encodes CDR1 LNHNV and CDR2 YYDKDF (reference sequence). The CDR3 extends over 15 amino acids. CDR3 DNA: TGTGCCACCAGCAGAGATCTTACTCGGCAAGAGACCCAGTACTTC. Translating gives CATSRDLTRQETQYF.

This clonotype was picked up many times. J is TRBJ2-3 and V is TRBV30; maybe TRBD2 (6 bases). Germline V lookup: CDR1 GTSNPN, CDR2 SVGIG (reference sequence). CDR3 size: 10 residues. The V end lost 4 bases, the J end lost 8 bases, and 7 bases lay between the germline ends. DNA for the CDR3: TGTGCCTGGACCGGGGGTACGCAGTATTTT. It codes for CAWTGGTQYF.

The chain combines TRBV2 with TRBJ2-5; D uncertain. There are 13 residues in the CDR3. V was shortened by 7 bases and J by 5 bases, with 14 bases between the two germline ends. Germline values: CDR1 SNHLY, CDR2 FYNNEI. CDR3 DNA sequence: TGTGCCAGCACAGAAGCGACCTACGAGACCCAGTACTTC. Translating it yields CASTEATYETQYF. Filled out from reference TRBV2 and TRBJ2-5, the complete variable domain reads EPEVTQTPSHQVTQMGQEVILRCVPISNHLYFYWYRQILGQKVEFLVSFYNNEISEKSEIFDDQFSVERPDGSNFTLKIRSTKLEDSAMYFCASTEATYETQYFGPGTRLLVL.

In this sample, this clonotype turned up a few times. This rearrangement joins TRBV6-2 or TRBV6-3 to TRBJ2-7; 11 bases agree with TRBD2. In germline, CDR1 is MNHEY, CDR2 SVGEGT. This CDR3 is built from 15 residues. After removal of 2 bases from V and 7 bases from J, the junction contained 7 bases not matched to a gene. This CDR3 is CASSYPLAGGREQYF. The CDR3 nucleotides read TGTGCCAGCAGTTACCCTCTAGCGGGAGGACGGGAGCAGTACTTC.

This clonotype was detected many times. V usage is TRBV11-2 and J usage is TRBJ2-3; a possible D gene is TRBD1 (6 bases). Trimming shortened V by 0 bases and J by 8 bases, and 9 bases separated the two germline ends. The CDR3 length is 13 residues. CDR1 is SGHAT, CDR2 FQNNGV, per germline. The CDR3 region has the DNA TGTGCCAGCAGCTTAGAGGGGGCTGGTACGCAGTATTTT. Translated: CASSLEGAGTQYF.

This clonotype was observed a few times. This chain connects TRBV20-1 to TRBJ2-5; possible D gene TRBD2, 6 bases. The CDR3 runs to 14 residues. Trimming shortened V by 1 base and J by 5 bases, and 14 bases separated the two germline ends. Germline V gene sequence: CDR1 DFQATT, CDR2 SNEGSKA (reference sequence). The CDR3 spells CSARVVSGRETQYF. For the CDR3, the DNA is TGCAGTGCTAGAGTTGTGTCAGGGAGGGAGACCCAGTACTTC.

This clonotype was seen a few times. The CDR3 coding sequence is TGCAGTGGGCGGGACCATATCACAGATACGCAGTATTTT. This encodes CSGRDHITDTQYF. The chain is built from TRBV20-1 and TRBJ2-3, with D possibly TRBD2 on 6 matching bases. Per germline, CDR1 DFQATT and CDR2 SNEGSKA (reference sequence). V was clipped by 7 bases and J by 2 bases, with 13 bases between them. The CDR3 totals 13 residues.

In its sample, this clonotype was seen once. The chain joins TRBV2 to TRBJ1-2; possibly TRBD1 for D (5 bases). CDR3 size: 12 residues. The germline V gene has CDR1 SNHLY and CDR2 FYNNEI. Trimming pared 4 bases from V and 10 bases from J, leaving 13 bases between. The CDR3: CASSAQAGDYTF. As DNA, the CDR3 is TGTGCCAGCAGTGCCCAGGCGGGGGACTACACCTTC.

This clonotype has at least ten counts. The chain uses TRBV4-3 and TRBJ2-5; TRBD2 might be the D (6 bases). V lost 0 bases to trimming and J lost 7 bases, with 15 bases between them. There are 15 residues in the CDR3. Germline assignment: CDR1 LGHNA and CDR2 YSLEER. The CDR3 reads CASSQDDGGTGTQYF. The CDR3 DNA is TGCGCCAGCAGCCAAGACGACGGAGGGACTGGGACCCAGTACTTC.

This rearrangement joins TRBV20-1 to TRBJ2-7, with 8 bases fitting TRBD1. Germline V gene data show CDR1 as DFQATT and CDR2 as SNEGSKA (reference sequence). There are 15 residues in the CDR3. Trimming cost V 5 bases and J 2 bases; bases outside gene matches: 11. CDR3 DNA sequence: TGCAGTGCTCCCCCCCCGGACAGGGCCCCCTACGAGCAGTACTTC. It specifies CSAPPPDRAPYEQYF.